Listed below are T cell receptor beta chains from one sample, sequenced in a study of blood T cells in healthy people across ages. TCRdb reanalysed the 5' RACE reads using MiXCR and keeps one entry per CDR3 protein. The sample yields about 1.4 million distinct CDR3 sequences, 55% to 75% seen once. Sequencing used blood. The receptors originated from a man aged 18 to 35 in good health. The CDR3 runs from the conserved cysteine through the conserved F or W. A D gene is named only where the DNA matches it firmly. Clone sizes are given selectively: once, few, many, or a class where the clone is expanded.

CDR3aa,CDR3nt,v_gene,j_gene,abundance,d_gene
CASSSRTGPSYEQYF,TGTGCCAGCAGTTCTAGGACAGGGCCTTCCTACGAGCAGTACTTC,TRBV28,TRBJ2-7,NA,TRBD1
CASSVRASAGELFF,TGTGCCAGCAGTGTAAGGGCCTCGGCCGGGGAGCTGTTTTTT,TRBV2,TRBJ2-2,once,NA
CASSPSGENTEAFF,TGTGCCAGCAGTCCTAGCGGAGAGAACACTGAAGCTTTCTTT,TRBV6-2/TRBV6-3,TRBJ1-1,few,NA
CASSFDREGYIQYF,TGTGCCAGCAGCTTCGACAGGGAGGGATACATTCAGTACTTC,TRBV6-1,TRBJ2-4,NA,NA
CASSKPHNYTEAFF,TGTGCCAGCAGCAAGCCTCATAACTACACTGAAGCTTTCTTT,TRBV21-1,TRBJ1-1,NA,NA
CASSEGLSSGHSPGETQYF,TGTGCCAGCAGTGAGGGTCTTTCTAGCGGGCACTCCCCCGGGGAGACCCAGTACTTC,TRBV2,TRBJ2-5,NA,TRBD2
CSARTGVNTEAFF,TGCAGCGCCCGGACAGGGGTTAACACTGAAGCTTTCTTT,TRBV29-1,TRBJ1-1,few,TRBD1
CASSPLRWSGEFYQETQYF,TGTGCCAGCAGTCCCCTTCGGTGGAGCGGGGAATTCTACCAAGAGACCCAGTACTTC,TRBV27,TRBJ2-5,NA,TRBD2
CATSRGTGFNSPLHF,TGTGCCACCTCCCGTGGGACAGGGTTTAATTCACCCCTCCACTTT,TRBV10-3,TRBJ1-6,NA,TRBD1
CASSSPPVDYNEQFF,TGTGCCAGCAGCAGCCCCCCGGTCGACTACAATGAGCAGTTCTTC,TRBV5-5,TRBJ2-1,once,NA
CASSSGTVDKNIQYF,TGCGCCAGCAGCTCCGGGACAGTTGACAAAAACATTCAGTACTTC,TRBV5-1,TRBJ2-4,few,TRBD1